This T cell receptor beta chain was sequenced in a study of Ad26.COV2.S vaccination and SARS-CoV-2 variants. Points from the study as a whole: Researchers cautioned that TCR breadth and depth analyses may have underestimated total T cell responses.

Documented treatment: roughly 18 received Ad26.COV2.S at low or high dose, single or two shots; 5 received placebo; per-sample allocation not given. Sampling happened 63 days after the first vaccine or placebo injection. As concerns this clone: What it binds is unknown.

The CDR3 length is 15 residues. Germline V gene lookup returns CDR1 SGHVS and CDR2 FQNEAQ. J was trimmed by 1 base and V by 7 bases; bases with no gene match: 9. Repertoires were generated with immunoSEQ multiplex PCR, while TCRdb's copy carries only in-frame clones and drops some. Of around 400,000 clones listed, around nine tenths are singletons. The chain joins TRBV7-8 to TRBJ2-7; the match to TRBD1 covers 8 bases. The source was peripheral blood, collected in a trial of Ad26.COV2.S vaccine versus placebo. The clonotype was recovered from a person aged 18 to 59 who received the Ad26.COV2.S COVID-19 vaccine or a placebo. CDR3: CASIPDRVRSYEQYF. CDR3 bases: TGTGCCAGCATCCCGGACAGGGTTAGGTCCTACGAGCAGTACTTC.